This TCR beta chain was sequenced during a study of PD-L1 blockade in urothelial cancer. The wider study: Prior chemotherapy ranged from 0 to 3 regimens per patient. Study-wide findings and caveats: TCR clonality was measured in pretreatment peripheral blood. Clonality below the median predicted better survival.

On this clone itself: Its antigen remains unidentified. One end of the junction does not line up with germline, which may come from a read error.

Sequenced by immunoSEQ multiplex PCR; TCRdb stores in-frame clones only, minus some. This sample has approximately 90,000 clones; 80% to 85% occur once, and the top ten carry approximately 2.1%. The time point here: pretreatment peripheral blood. Patients were living with locally advanced or metastatic urothelial carcinoma. Germline CDR1 is GTSNPN and CDR2 is SVGIG (reference sequence). This CDR3 contains 11 residues. The chain joins TRBV30 to TRBJ1-1; no definite D call. The source is a man in his 60s with urothelial cancer. The sample here was PBMCs, taken around atezolizumab (anti-PD-L1) treatment. The CDR3 here is CAWSVFRREGF. The CDR3 nucleotides are TGTGCCTGGAGTGTATTCCGCCGGGAGGGCTTT.